The text below deals with one T cell receptor (beta chain). These data belong to a study of blood T cell repertoires in COVID-19. Whole-study context: Spain, Italy and the United States supplied samples that represented acute and convalescent COVID-19. PBMCs, B-cell-depleted T cells, or T cells were the source of the cDNA or gDNA that made up the material.

The CDR3 extends over 13 amino acids. The V gene lost 1 base and the J gene lost 3 bases, with 5 bases spanning the gap. Germline V gene sequence: CDR1 LGHNA, CDR2 YSLEER. In the study's own analysis: Amplification with reference gene primers provided the estimates of nucleated cell counts. The protocol was immunoSEQ multiplex PCR, while the TCRdb copy is restricted to in-frame clones and leaves out a portion. The D gene and trimming were derived from the DNA, and the V and J assignments and clone size from that table. The sample includes about 280,000 clones, about 82% of them seen just once. The chain combines TRBV4-3 with TRBJ2-3; D is undetermined. The receptor was derived from a man aged 50 to 59 with active or convalescent COVID-19. The sequencing sample was made of peripheral blood. DNA for the CDR3: TGCGCCAGCAGCCAAGCCCGTACAGATACGCAGTATTTT. The encoded protein is CASSQARTDTQYF.